This TCR beta chain was retrieved from a study of blood T cells in healthy people across ages. Overall study context: About one barcoded beta molecule per two T cells was captured by template switching.

Every donor contributed about 10 milliliters of peripheral blood by blood draw. They isolated at least 6 million PBMCs from each sample. Per sample, at least 5 micrograms of total RNA were extracted. A sample-barcoded 5' primer and a J-beta primer mix were used in a second PCR of roughly 6 to 12 cycles. TCRdb processed the 5' RACE reads anew with MiXCR; each CDR3 protein has one entry. The table has 1.5 million to 1.8 million distinct CDR3 sequences, about 45% seen once; the top ten hold less than 5%. CDR3 length: 14 amino acids. CDR1 and CDR2 from the germline V gene are SEHNR and FQNEAQ (reference sequence). With 4 bases removed from V and 9 bases from J, the gap between germline ends came to 13 bases.

The chain has TRBV7-9 and TRBJ1-6, with D maybe TRBD1 (6 bases). Sequenced input: blood. The TCR originated in a woman aged 18-29 years in good health. The CDR3 DNA is TGTGCCAGCAGCTCCGACAGGAGGTTTTCACCCCTCCACTTT. Encoded protein: CASSSDRRFSPLHF. Supplemented by reference TRBV7-9 and TRBJ1-6, the full variable domain reads DTGVSQNPRHKITKRGQNVTFRCDPISEHNRLYWYRQTLGQGPEFLTYFQNEAQLEKSRLLSDRFSAERPKGSFSTLEIQRTEQGDSAMYLCASSSDRRFSPLHFGNGTRLTVT.